Presented here are 4 T cell receptor beta chains from one specimen sequenced in a study of response to subunit inactivated influenza vaccine. TCRdb itself ran the RT-PCR reads through MiXCR, one entry per CDR3 protein. In the table there are about 520,000 distinct CDR3 sequences, under 8.5% of which are singletons. The source was PBMCs from blood, collected approximately 25 months after vaccination. These receptors were taken from a man between 50 and 70 years old who received an inactivated influenza vaccine.

This clonotype was counted only a few times. The chain joins TRBV5-1 to TRBJ2-2, with TRBD1 matching over 10 bases. This CDR3 has 16 residues. V gave up 4 bases and J gave up 5 bases; unmatched junction bases: 8. The germline CDR1 and CDR2 sequences are SGHRS and YFSETQ. The CDR3 loop reads CASSDTGTGVTGELFF. The CDR3 DNA sequence: TGCGCCAGCAGCGACACCGGGACAGGGGTGACCGGGGAGCTGTTTTTT.

There are many counts of this clonotype. This chain joins TRBV15 and TRBJ2-5, with D possibly being TRBD1 or TRBD2 (5 bases each). This CDR3 contains 14 residues. Germline V gene lookup returns CDR1 LNHNV and CDR2 YYDKDF (reference sequence). V was shortened by 1 base and J by 1 base, with 7 bases between the two germline ends. The CDR3 DNA follows: TGTGCCACCAGCAGAGTTGGGGGCCAAGAGACCCAGTACTTC. This encodes CATSRVGGQETQYF. The full variable domain, rest sourced from reference TRBV15 and TRBJ2-5, is DAMVIQNPRYQVTQFGKPVTLSCSQTLNHNVMYWYQQKSSQAPKLLFHYYDKDFNNEADTPDNFQSRRPNTSFCFLDIRSPGLGDTAMYLCATSRVGGQETQYFGPGTRLLVL.

The chain is built from TRBV20-1 and TRBJ2-7; 12 bases are shared with TRBD2. Germline CDR1 and CDR2: DFQATT and SNEGSKA (reference sequence). V was clipped by 0 bases and J by 6 bases; unmatched bases: 3. The CDR3 runs 14 residues. The CDR3 spells CSARDLAGGLEQYF. The CDR3 bases are TGCAGTGCTAGAGATCTAGCGGGAGGGCTCGAGCAGTACTTC.

In this sample, this clonotype turned up many times. This chain links TRBV5-1 with TRBJ2-7; D remains ambiguous. V gave up 0 bases and J gave up 6 bases, with 10 bases separating them. The CDR3 has 13 residues. Germline CDR1 is SGHRS and CDR2 is YFSETQ. CDR3 in DNA: TGCGCCAGCAGCTTGGAGGTCTATCTCGAGCAGTACTTC. It encodes CASSLEVYLEQYF.